This T cell receptor (beta chain) was documented in a study of blood T cell repertoires in COVID-19. Profiled with immunoSEQ multiplex PCR; TCRdb holds only in-frame clones, not every one. This table holds some 200,000 clones, roughly nine tenths found once. The specimen was PBMCs or T cells enriched from blood (not recorded which). The clonotype comes from a woman between 18 and 29 years old in a cohort exposed to, infected with or recovered from COVID-19 (not recorded which).

This CDR3 reads CASSHIALSPAFF. As DNA, the CDR3 is TGTGCCAGTAGTCACATAGCCCTCTCCCCAGCTTTCTTT. This chain uses TRBV19 with TRBJ1-1; no firm D call. Trimming pared 5 bases from V and 10 bases from J, leaving 17 bases between. This CDR3 has 13 residues. Germline CDR1 is LNHDA and CDR2 is SQIVND (reference sequence).